The entry below gives a single T cell receptor (beta chain) sequence along with its context. Its specificity is not known. TCRdb's table, derived via immunoSEQ multiplex PCR, lists solely in-frame clones and lacks some. Of 70,000 or so clones detected, 75% to 85% appear once; the ten largest clones hold 1% to 1.5%. The data belong to a study of OX40 agonist ivuxolimab in advanced cancers. Study-level findings and limits: Circulating CD4+ and CD8+ T cells showed clonal expansion by week 6 at 0.1 to 3.0 mg/kg. CD8+ T cells (on average) carried more expanded clones than CD4+ T cells. No determination was made of the antigen specificity of the expanded peripheral T cells.

The sequencing used CD4+ or CD8+ T cells sorted from blood, collected in a trial of the OX40 agonist ivuxolimab. This receptor was obtained from an adult with an advanced solid tumor such as melanoma, head and neck, liver or kidney cancer.

CDR3 in DNA: TGTGCCAGTAGTGGGGGAAAGGGAGCGGGCAATCAGCCCCAGCATTTT. As protein: CASSGGKGAGNQPQHF. The chain has TRBV19 and TRBJ1-5, with TRBD1 as a possible D gene (5 bases). The V end lost 5 bases, the J end lost 2 bases, and 16 bases lay between the germline ends. Germline V gene data show CDR1 as LNHDA and CDR2 as SQIVND (reference sequence). The CDR3 is made up of 16 amino acids.